A selection of T cell receptor beta chains follows, all from one sample in a study of shared clonotypes between healthy human individuals. Clones were read by immunoSEQ multiplex PCR, and TCRdb kept only the in-frame ones, dropping some. The sample gives approximately 2.5 million clones, approximately 94% of which show up once; 0.14% is in the top ten. Material: naive CD4+ T cells sorted from blood. Every receptor here comes from a man aged 18 to 29 in good health. The CDR3 runs from the conserved cysteine through the conserved F or W. D genes are given only for firm matches. Clone size is stated in some rows and not others, as once, few, many or a class when expanded.

D: .; V: TRBV2; J: TRBJ1-1; size: .; CDR3: CASSEVLYQRGTEAFF; DNA: TGTGCCAGCAGTGAAGTCCTTTACCAAAGGGGCACTGAAGCTTTCTTT
D: .; V: TRBV6-1; J: TRBJ1-2; size: .; CDR3: CASSIQEGFYGYTF; DNA: TGTGCCAGCAGTATACAGGAAGGGTTTTATGGCTACACCTTC
D: TRBD2; V: TRBV6-6; J: TRBJ2-2; size: .; CDR3: CASSRAWTRGSGELFF; DNA: TGTGCCAGCAGCCGCGCCTGGACTAGAGGGTCCGGGGAGCTGTTTTTT
D: .; V: TRBV10-3; J: TRBJ1-1; size: .; CDR3: CAIQGSTEAFF; DNA: TGTGCCATCCAGGGAAGCACTGAAGCTTTCTTT
D: .; V: TRBV29-1; J: TRBJ1-1; size: .; CDR3: CSVVNQLEAFF; DNA: TGCAGCGTTGTTAACCAGCTTGAAGCTTTCTTT
D: .; V: TRBV5-1; J: TRBJ2-3; size: .; CDR3: CASSPGTTDTQYF; DNA: TGCGCCAGCAGCCCCGGCACAACAGATACGCAGTATTTT
D: .; V: TRBV2; J: TRBJ1-1; size: .; CDR3: CASSLTGNTEAFF; DNA: TGTGCCAGCAGCCTGACAGGGAACACTGAAGCTTTCTTT
D: TRBD2; V: TRBV9; J: TRBJ2-1; size: once; CDR3: CASSVVGSGGLNEQFF; DNA: TGTGCCAGCAGCGTAGTCGGGAGCGGGGGACTCAATGAGCAGTTCTTC
D: .; V: TRBV5-5; J: TRBJ2-7; size: .; CDR3: CASSFPTGAYEQYF; DNA: TGTGCCAGCAGCTTCCCCACGGGGGCCTACGAGCAGTACTTC
D: TRBD2; V: TRBV30; J: TRBJ2-7; size: .; CDR3: CAWSVRRESGEQYF; DNA: TGTGCCTGGAGTGTAAGGCGGGAGAGTGGCGAGCAGTACTTC
D: TRBD1; V: TRBV5-1; J: TRBJ2-2; size: .; CDR3: CASSFRDRGGTGELFF; DNA: TGCGCCAGCAGCTTCCGGGACAGGGGCGGGACCGGGGAGCTGTTTTTT
D: TRBD1; V: TRBV5-1; J: TRBJ1-6; size: .; CDR3: CASAEGVTGGLNSPLHF; DNA: TGCGCCAGCGCCGAAGGGGTAACAGGGGGCCTTAATTCACCCCTCCACTTT
D: .; V: TRBV4-3; J: TRBJ1-5; size: .; CDR3: CASSQEVDTQYSNQPQHF; DNA: TGCGCCAGCAGCCAAGAAGTGGACACTCAGTATAGCAATCAGCCCCAGCATTTT
D: TRBD2; V: TRBV7-6; J: TRBJ2-2; size: .; CDR3: CASSSRTSLPGELFF; DNA: TGTGCCAGCAGCTCCCGGACTAGCTTGCCCGGGGAGCTGTTTTTT
D: .; V: TRBV30; J: TRBJ2-7; size: .; CDR3: CAWSVGGNSYEQYF; DNA: TGTGCCTGGAGTGTAGGTGGGAACTCCTACGAGCAGTACTTC
D: TRBD1; V: TRBV6-6; J: TRBJ2-2; size: .; CDR3: CASRGQGQNTGELFF; DNA: TGTGCCAGCAGAGGACAGGGGCAGAACACCGGGGAGCTGTTTTTT
D: TRBD1; V: TRBV6-1; J: TRBJ2-6; size: once; CDR3: CASSPGGPGANVLTF; DNA: TGTGCCAGCAGCCCAGGGGGTCCTGGGGCCAACGTCCTGACTTTC
D: .; V: TRBV7-8; J: TRBJ2-4; size: .; CDR3: CASSLIPAVAKNIQYF; DNA: TGTGCCAGCAGCTTAATCCCTGCGGTAGCCAAAAACATTCAGTACTTC
D: TRBD1; V: TRBV6-5; J: TRBJ2-7; size: .; CDR3: CASRYRGRGSYEQYF; DNA: TGTGCCAGCAGGTACAGGGGGCGAGGGTCCTACGAGCAGTACTTC
D: .; V: TRBV4-1; J: TRBJ2-2; size: .; CDR3: CASSQTGARNTGELFF; DNA: TGCGCCAGCAGCCAAACGGGGGCGCGGAACACCGGGGAGCTGTTTTTT
D: .; V: TRBV10-3; J: TRBJ2-3; size: .; CDR3: CATTENTDTQYF; DNA: TGTGCCACGACAGAAAACACAGATACGCAGTATTTT
D: .; V: TRBV6-5; J: TRBJ2-7; size: .; CDR3: CASSYVVQGLYEQYF; DNA: TGTGCCAGCAGTTACGTGGTCCAGGGGCTATACGAGCAGTACTTC
D: .; V: TRBV21-1; J: TRBJ2-3; size: .; CDR3: CASSTLDSTDTQYF; DNA: TGTGCCAGCAGCACGCTTGACAGCACAGATACGCAGTATTTT
D: .; V: TRBV7-3; J: TRBJ2-5; size: .; CDR3: CASSSGLGRETQYF; DNA: TGTGCCAGCAGCTCCGGACTGGGCCGAGAGACCCAGTACTTC
D: .; V: TRBV30; J: TRBJ2-3; size: .; CDR3: CAWRGAVTDTQYF; DNA: TGTGCCTGGAGGGGGGCGGTCACAGATACGCAGTATTTT
D: .; V: TRBV5-1; J: TRBJ1-4; size: .; CDR3: CASSRDGNEKLFF; DNA: TGCGCCAGCAGCCGCGACGGGAACGAAAAACTGTTTTTT
D: TRBD1; V: TRBV18; J: TRBJ1-1; size: .; CDR3: CASHRGFSTEAFF; DNA: TGTGCCAGCCACAGGGGTTTTAGCACTGAAGCTTTCTTT
D: TRBD1; V: TRBV4-1; J: TRBJ1-2; size: .; CDR3: CASSQVSGVGTGISGYTF; DNA: TGCGCCAGCAGCCAAGTGAGCGGTGTTGGGACAGGAATAAGCGGCTACACCTTC
D: .; V: TRBV7-2; J: TRBJ2-1; size: .; CDR3: CASSTGVAVNEQFF; DNA: TGTGCCAGCAGCACGGGGGTAGCGGTGAATGAGCAGTTCTTC
D: .; V: TRBV7-9; J: TRBJ2-1; size: .; CDR3: CASSLDSYNEQFF; DNA: TGTGCCAGCAGCTTGGACAGTTACAATGAGCAGTTCTTC
D: .; V: TRBV10-3; J: TRBJ2-4; size: .; CDR3: CAISESGFKQNIQYF; DNA: TGTGCCATCAGTGAGTCGGGGTTCAAGCAAAACATTCAGTACTTC
D: TRBD2; V: TRBV19; J: TRBJ2-3; size: once; CDR3: CASKTLARTDTQYF; DNA: TGTGCCAGTAAGACACTAGCGCGCACAGATACGCAGTATTTT
D: .; V: TRBV5-4; J: TRBJ2-5; size: .; CDR3: CASSLDGQTQYF; DNA: TGTGCCAGCAGCTTGGACGGGCAGACCCAGTACTTC
D: .; V: TRBV7-9; J: TRBJ2-5; size: .; CDR3: CASSPPPQGQETQYF; DNA: TGTGCCAGCAGCCCCCCTCCCCAGGGTCAAGAGACCCAGTACTTC
D: .; V: TRBV12-5; J: TRBJ2-2; size: .; CDR3: CASGLVFGGRWTGELFF; DNA: TGTGCTAGTGGTTTGGTATTCGGGGGCCGGTGGACCGGGGAGCTGTTTTTT
D: .; V: TRBV2; J: TRBJ2-3; size: .; CDR3: CASSSTASTDTQYF; DNA: TGTGCCAGCAGTTCGACAGCTAGCACAGATACGCAGTATTTT
D: .; V: TRBV6-1; J: TRBJ2-2; size: .; CDR3: CASRAGSNTGELFF; DNA: TGTGCCAGCAGGGCAGGGTCCAACACCGGGGAGCTGTTTTTT
D: TRBD2; V: TRBV13; J: TRBJ2-2; size: few; CDR3: CASSSVTSAVPGELFF; DNA: TGTGCCAGCAGCTCCGTCACTAGCGCGGTTCCCGGGGAGCTGTTTTTT
D: .; V: TRBV19; J: TRBJ1-5; size: .; CDR3: CASNPGGLGPQHF; DNA: TGTGCCAGTAACCCAGGTGGCCTCGGGCCCCAGCATTTT
D: TRBD1; V: TRBV9; J: TRBJ1-2; size: .; CDR3: CASSDRQGVNYGYTF; DNA: TGTGCCAGCAGCGACAGACAGGGCGTTAACTATGGCTACACCTTC
D: .; V: TRBV6-1; J: TRBJ2-7; size: .; CDR3: CATAGQTYEQYF; DNA: TGTGCCACGGCGGGACAGACCTACGAGCAGTACTTC
D: .; V: TRBV7-2; J: TRBJ1-2; size: .; CDR3: CASSKRHATFNGYTF; DNA: TGTGCCAGCAGCAAGCGACATGCCACTTTCAATGGCTACACCTTC
D: .; V: TRBV2; J: TRBJ2-5; size: .; CDR3: CASSGPETQYF; DNA: TGTGCCAGCAGTGGCCCCGAGACCCAGTACTTC
D: .; V: TRBV28; J: TRBJ1-3; size: .; CDR3: CASSLMVGAGNTIYF; DNA: TGTGCCAGCAGTTTAATGGTGGGCGCGGGGAACACCATATATTTT
D: TRBD1; V: TRBV10-3; J: TRBJ1-1; size: .; CDR3: CAISELGGLDTEAFF; DNA: TGTGCCATCAGTGAGTTAGGGGGCCTGGATACTGAAGCTTTCTTT
D: .; V: TRBV4-1; J: TRBJ2-1; size: .; CDR3: CASSQALGEQFF; DNA: TGCGCCAGCAGCCAAGCACTAGGTGAGCAGTTCTTC
D: TRBD1; V: TRBV11-2; J: TRBJ1-6; size: .; CDR3: CASSLVGQVYNSPLHF; DNA: TGTGCCAGCAGCTTGGTGGGACAGGTGTATAATTCACCCCTCCACTTT
D: .; V: TRBV7-9; J: TRBJ1-2; size: .; CDR3: CASSLGSDGYTF; DNA: TGTGCCAGCAGCTTAGGGTCAGACGGCTACACCTTC
D: .; V: TRBV5-1; J: TRBJ2-1; size: .; CDR3: CASRFAGQSYNEQFF; DNA: TGCGCCAGCAGGTTTGCAGGACAGTCCTACAATGAGCAGTTCTTC
D: .; V: TRBV5-4; J: TRBJ2-5; size: once; CDR3: CASSFETGTVKETQYF; DNA: TGTGCCAGCAGCTTTGAAACCGGGACGGTAAAAGAGACCCAGTACTTC
D: .; V: TRBV7-6; J: TRBJ2-2; size: .; CDR3: CASSFVTGMYTGELFF; DNA: TGTGCCAGCAGTTTTGTAACGGGAATGTACACCGGGGAGCTGTTTTTT
D: .; V: TRBV18; J: TRBJ2-7; size: .; CDR3: CASSPRSGSEEQYF; DNA: TGTGCCAGCTCACCTCGATCAGGGTCTGAGGAGCAGTACTTC
D: .; V: TRBV10-3; J: TRBJ1-1; size: .; CDR3: CAISEAPNTEAFF; DNA: TGTGCCATCAGTGAGGCCCCGAACACTGAAGCTTTCTTT
D: .; V: TRBV4-1; J: TRBJ2-4; size: .; CDR3: CASSQGWGTAKNIQYF; DNA: TGCGCCAGCAGCCAAGGTTGGGGGACGGCCAAAAACATTCAGTACTTC
D: .; V: TRBV5-1; J: TRBJ1-5; size: .; CDR3: CASSLVSGVQPQHF; DNA: TGCGCCAGCAGCTTGGTGTCAGGGGTTCAGCCCCAGCATTTT
D: .; V: TRBV7-2; J: TRBJ1-2; size: .; CDR3: CASSHLRADYGYTF; DNA: TGTGCCAGCAGCCATCTCAGGGCGGACTATGGCTACACCTTC
D: .; V: TRBV18; J: TRBJ1-4; size: .; CDR3: CASSPPGSLNEKLFF; DNA: TGTGCCAGCTCACCACCGGGGAGCCTAAATGAAAAACTGTTTTTT
D: TRBD1; V: TRBV7-6; J: TRBJ1-5; size: .; CDR3: CASSSGTENQPQHF; DNA: TGTGCCAGCAGCTCCGGGACAGAGAATCAGCCCCAGCATTTT